Listed below are T cell receptor beta chains from one sample, sequenced in a study of T cells in Graves' hyperthyroidism and ophthalmopathy. TCRdb processed the multiplex PCR reads anew with MiXCR; each CDR3 protein has one entry. Here the sample spans around 340,000 distinct CDR3 sequences, 18% being singletons. The sample comprised blood. The receptor source for this set is a woman between 50 and 59 years old with Graves' hyperthyroidism. The CDR3 runs from the conserved cysteine through the conserved F or W. D genes are given only for firm matches. Not all rows give a size; the values are once, few, many and, for expanded clones, a class.

TGTGCCAGCAGGGGGGCCGGGACAGCCAATTCACCCCTCCACTTT,CASRGAGTANSPLHF,many,TRBV11-3,TRBJ1-6,TRBD1
TGCAGTGCTAGGTCGAACTATGGCTACACCTTC,CSARSNYGYTF,many,TRBV20-1,TRBJ1-2,.
TGTGCCAGCAGTTTAAGGAGCGGGGGAAACAATGAGCAGTTCTTC,CASSLRSGGNNEQFF,many,TRBV12-3/TRBV12-4,TRBJ2-1,TRBD2
TGTGCCAGCAGCCCAACGACAGTACGGGGAGGAGAGACCCAGTACTTC,CASSPTTVRGGETQYF,many,TRBV7-2,TRBJ2-5,.
TGCAGTGCTGGACTAGCGGGATCGGCCGGGGAGCTGTTTTTT,CSAGLAGSAGELFF,.,TRBV20-1,TRBJ2-2,TRBD2
TGTGCCAGCACAAAAGGACTAGCGGGAGTGACTGGGGAGCTGTTTTTT,CASTKGLAGVTGELFF,few,TRBV6-2/TRBV6-3,TRBJ2-2,TRBD2
TGCAGTGCTATCAAAGACGGGGAGACCCAGTACTTC,CSAIKDGETQYF,.,TRBV20-1,TRBJ2-5,.
TGTGCCAGCAGTGAAGTCCTCGAGTTAAAATCACCCCTCCACTTT,CASSEVLELKSPLHF,few,TRBV6-1,TRBJ1-6,.
TGCAGTGCTTTCCTTAGACTAGCGGGAGGGACAGATACGCAGTATTTT,CSAFLRLAGGTDTQYF,many,TRBV20-1,TRBJ2-3,TRBD2
TGTGCCAGCAGCTTAAACAGACCCTACGAGCAGTACTTC,CASSLNRPYEQYF,few,TRBV7-2,TRBJ2-7,.
TGTGCCAGCAGACCGGGACTAGCGTTACAGCAGTTCTTC,CASRPGLALQQFF,.,TRBV28,TRBJ2-1,TRBD2
TGTGCCAGCAGCCAAGGTGTATCTAGCACAGATACGCAGTATTTT,CASSQGVSSTDTQYF,many,TRBV3-1,TRBJ2-3,.
TGTGCCATCGGCGGACCGGACCAAGAGACCCAGTACTTC,CAIGGPDQETQYF,many,TRBV24-1,TRBJ2-5,.
TGTGCCAGCAGCGTAGCCGTACTAGCGGGCCCAGAGACCCAGTACTTC,CASSVAVLAGPETQYF,few,TRBV7-9,TRBJ2-5,TRBD2
TGTGCCAGCAGCTTAGCGCTGGGCGGGGGATCGGACGAGCAGTACTTC,CASSLALGGGSDEQYF,many,TRBV11-1,TRBJ2-7,TRBD2
TGTGCCAGCAGTGAAGAGTCCGCTCTTAACTTGGGGCCCCAGCATTTT,CASSEESALNLGPQHF,few,TRBV2,TRBJ1-5,.
TGTGCCAGCAGCTCAGTTACGACAGGCGAGTATGGCTACACCTTC,CASSSVTTGEYGYTF,.,TRBV4-2,TRBJ1-2,.
TGCGCCAGCAGCCAAGAGGCACAGGGTTACGAGCAGTACTTC,CASSQEAQGYEQYF,few,TRBV4-1,TRBJ2-7,.
TGTGCCAGCAGCCAATCCTGGACAGGGGGCTTGGGCGGGGAGCTGTTTTTT,CASSQSWTGGLGGELFF,few,TRBV3-1,TRBJ2-2,TRBD1
TGTGCCAGCAGCCTAGGACTTACCCCGGGGGGAGAGCAGTACTTC,CASSLGLTPGGEQYF,.,TRBV5-4,TRBJ2-7,TRBD2
TGTGCCAGCAGTTTACCCCAGAGGGATGAGCAGTTCTTC,CASSLPQRDEQFF,many,TRBV28,TRBJ2-1,.
TGTGCCAGCAGTTATAGCGGGAGATCGTATGAGCAGTTCTTC,CASSYSGRSYEQFF,many,TRBV28,TRBJ2-1,TRBD2
TGTGCCATCAGTGATACTAGCGGGAACCGCCAAGAGACCCAGTACTTC,CAISDTSGNRQETQYF,many,TRBV10-3,TRBJ2-5,TRBD2
TGTGCCAGTAGTATGGGGTCCGGGACTAGCGTTCTGGTTCGAGAGACCCAGTACTTC,CASSMGSGTSVLVRETQYF,.,TRBV19,TRBJ2-5,TRBD2
TGTGCCAGCAGTTACACCCAGGGGGCCCAAGAGACCCAGTACTTC,CASSYTQGAQETQYF,many,TRBV6-1,TRBJ2-5,TRBD1
TGTGCCAGCAGATCCGGGACAGTGGACGAAAAACTGTTTTTT,CASRSGTVDEKLFF,.,TRBV6-1,TRBJ1-4,TRBD1
TGCGCCAGCAGCTTCGGATACAGGGCAACTAATGAAAAACTGTTTTTT,CASSFGYRATNEKLFF,.,TRBV5-1,TRBJ1-4,.
TGCGCCAGCAACGCAAGGAACACCGGGGAGCTGTTTTTT,CASNARNTGELFF,few,TRBV5-1,TRBJ2-2,.
TGCGCCAGCAGCCAAAGGACTAGCGGGAGGGGCACAGATACGCAGTATTTT,CASSQRTSGRGTDTQYF,.,TRBV4-1,TRBJ2-3,TRBD2
TGTGCCAGCAGCCGACCCGATAGCGTTGAGCAGTTCTTC,CASSRPDSVEQFF,many,TRBV11-2,TRBJ2-1,.
TGTGCCAGTAGTGGGGGAGGGGTGAGGATATACAATGAGCAGTTCTTC,CASSGGGVRIYNEQFF,few,TRBV19,TRBJ2-1,TRBD2
TGTGCCAGCAGCCGGACTAGGGACCCAGATACGCAGTATTTT,CASSRTRDPDTQYF,many,TRBV3-1,TRBJ2-3,TRBD2
TGTGCCAGTAGTATAGATTCGGGAACAACTGAAGCTTTCTTT,CASSIDSGTTEAFF,many,TRBV19,TRBJ1-1,.
TGTGCCAGCAGTTACTGGCAGGGTCCCACCGGGGAGCTGTTTTTT,CASSYWQGPTGELFF,.,TRBV6-2/TRBV6-3,TRBJ2-2,.
TGTGCCAGCACAATAGCGGGGGAAGAGACCCAGTACTTC,CASTIAGEETQYF,many,TRBV3-1,TRBJ2-5,TRBD2
TGTGCCAGCAGGGACTCACACGGGGGAGAAGAAAAACTGTTTTTT,CASRDSHGGEEKLFF,few,TRBV2,TRBJ1-4,.
TGTGCCAGCAGCCTTAGCGGGAGGTTCAATGAGCAGTTCTTC,CASSLSGRFNEQFF,.,TRBV5-6,TRBJ2-1,TRBD2
TGTGCCAGCAGCTTAGGGGCGTCCCGGAGCACAGATACGCAGTATTTT,CASSLGASRSTDTQYF,many,TRBV11-2,TRBJ2-3,.
TGTGCCAGCAGCTTATGGGGGGGTGAAGCTTTCTTT,CASSLWGGEAFF,few,TRBV7-9,TRBJ1-1,.
TGTGCCAGCAGCCCGAGTGGGGCCGACACAGATACGCAGTATTTT,CASSPSGADTDTQYF,.,TRBV7-6,TRBJ2-3,.
TGCAGTGCTCCTCTGAAGGGGAGTTCCCTCGAGCAGTACTTC,CSAPLKGSSLEQYF,many,TRBV20-1,TRBJ2-7,.
TGTGCCAGCAGTGCAGACGAGGGCGAGTCACCCCTCCACTTT,CASSADEGESPLHF,.,TRBV6-1,TRBJ1-6,.
TGTGCCTGGAGTGCCCTGCCAAGCTCTGGAAACACCATATATTTT,CAWSALPSSGNTIYF,few,TRBV30,TRBJ1-3,.
TGCAGCGTTGAAGTAACTGCAGGGGGAGAAGCTTTCTTT,CSVEVTAGGEAFF,few,TRBV29-1,TRBJ1-1,TRBD1
TGTGCCAGCAGCCACTATCTAGCAGCTGAGCAGTTCTTC,CASSHYLAAEQFF,many,TRBV14,TRBJ2-1,.
TGTGCCAGCAGTGCGGACGGAAGCTCCTACGAGCAGTTCTTC,CASSADGSSYEQFF,.,TRBV28,TRBJ2-1,.
TGTGCCAGCAGCCTTCGGGACTTCACAGATACGCAGTATTTT,CASSLRDFTDTQYF,many,TRBV7-3,TRBJ2-3,.
TGTGCCAGCAGCTCAGCGGACAGGGGAATCTACGAGCAGTACTTC,CASSSADRGIYEQYF,many,TRBV11-2,TRBJ2-7,TRBD1
TGTGCCAGCAGCTTAGCCGGACTAGCGGTCCCATCCTACGAGCAGTACTTC,CASSLAGLAVPSYEQYF,many,TRBV11-2,TRBJ2-7,TRBD2
TGTGCCAGCAGTGGTGATAGCGGAAACTCCGGAGGGACGCAGTATTTT,CASSGDSGNSGGTQYF,many,TRBV2,TRBJ2-3,.
TGTGCCAGCAGTAGCCGGACAGGGGGCCGCTATGGCTACACCTTC,CASSSRTGGRYGYTF,.,TRBV2,TRBJ1-2,TRBD1
TGTGCCAGCGGAGGGAGGGCTGAAGCTTTCTTT,CASGGRAEAFF,.,TRBV28,TRBJ1-1,.
TGTGCCAGCAGCATCACGGACAGGGACGAGCAGTACTTC,CASSITDRDEQYF,many,TRBV7-8,TRBJ2-7,TRBD1
TGCAGTGCTCCCCCCCCGGTTAAAGAGACCCAGTACTTC,CSAPPPVKETQYF,once,TRBV20-1,TRBJ2-5,.
TGTGCCAGCAGCGACAGAACTGAAGCTTTCTTT,CASSDRTEAFF,many,TRBV7-2,TRBJ1-1,.